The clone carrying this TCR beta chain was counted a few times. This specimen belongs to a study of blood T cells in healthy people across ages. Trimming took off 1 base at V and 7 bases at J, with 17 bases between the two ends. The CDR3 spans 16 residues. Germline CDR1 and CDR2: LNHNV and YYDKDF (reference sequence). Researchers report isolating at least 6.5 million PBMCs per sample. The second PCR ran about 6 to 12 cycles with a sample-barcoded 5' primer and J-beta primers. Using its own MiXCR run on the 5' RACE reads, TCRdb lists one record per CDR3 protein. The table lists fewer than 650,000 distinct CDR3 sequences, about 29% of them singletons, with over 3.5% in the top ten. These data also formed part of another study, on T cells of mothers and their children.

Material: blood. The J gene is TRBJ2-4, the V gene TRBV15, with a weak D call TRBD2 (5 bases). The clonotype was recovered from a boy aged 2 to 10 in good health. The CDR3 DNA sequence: TGTGCCACCAGCAGAGCTACGAGCGGTCCTCGGAACATTCAGTACTTC. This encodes CATSRATSGPRNIQYF.